This entry describes one T cell receptor delta chain. The antigen it recognizes is unknown. A much larger clone differs from this one at a single base, so this may be a read error. This record comes from a study of delta chains in infants with herpesvirus infections (TCRdb year 2023). Notes on the research overall: From birth, the study prospectively followed a Ugandan infant birth cohort to characterize gammadelta T cell responses to primary cytomegalovirus (CMV) infection. The study searched for a public fetal Vdelta1/Vgamma8 gammadelta TCR clonotype in infants who acquired CMV infection after birth. From PBMC, gammadelta TCRs were sequenced for over 15 CMV-infected infants (one congenitally infected) and under ten CMV-uninfected infants who had sufficient sample available. By approximate age, the infant blood samples fell into groups of 1.5, 4, 8 and 12 months. Belgian fetal and cord blood gammadelta TCR data that had been published previously were included solely for comparison and were not produced in this cohort. General study outcomes and caveats: In CMV-uninfected infants, the public clonotype might still exist at levels below the detection limit. Public-clonotype frequency among Vdelta1 cells appeared to correlate inversely with age at infection and decayed rapidly, seemingly not persisting beyond two to three months. The public clonotype was detected only at the first time point after infection and was not found in uninfected infants or in infants infected after 120 days. Limitations noted by the authors included a small sample size and a lack of race- or environment-matched controls, because nearly all Ugandans acquire CMV before adulthood. Of 18 CMV-infected infants, several carried the public Vdelta1 clonotype: three infants infected postnatally before 120 days of age and the congenitally infected infant.

Libraries were prepared through RT-PCR. PBMC RNA was reverse transcribed with SuperScript II using gamma-chain- and delta-chain-specific primers to generate TCR cDNA. cDNA was purified with AMPure XP beads, amplified, and indexed with Illumina adapters using the Nextera XT Index Kit. Sequencing of gammadelta TCR libraries was carried out on an Illumina MiSeq using a V2 300-cycle kit. Per the original workflow: Using MiXCR v2.1.12, CDR3 sequences were assembled, and reads were mapped onto D, J and V genes obtained from GenBank. VDJtools v1.2.1 was used to carry out repertoire analyses of the CDR3 clonotypes. Public reads were reanalyzed in TCRdb with CATT, and rows carrying the same DNA were merged afterwards. The V and J calls and clone size come from TCRdb's table, not from the authors' own analysis. For this sample the table gives under 650 delta-chain clones, of which approximately 2.9% were detected only once. In total, the top ten clones hold 29% of the sample.

V is reduced by 2 bases and J by 3 bases, leaving a spacing of 1 base between them. According to the germline V gene, CDR1 reads TSWWSYY and CDR2 reads QGS. The CDR3 sequence holds 11 residues, the cysteine and phenylalanine included. Only the CDR3 DNA stays, 33 bases, in frame from base 1. In Kampala, Uganda, pregnant women receiving prenatal care were recruited and their infants were enrolled, and documentation of maternal HIV status was required. Home visits to families took place weekly, and collection of infant clinical information, oral swabs and peripheral blood began at 6 weeks of age and was repeated every 4 months after that. Blood was drawn into heparin tubes, and PBMC were isolated via Ficoll-Paque density gradient centrifugation and then cryopreserved.

The sample consisted of peripheral blood, taken at time point 3 of longitudinal follow-up. The chain uses TRDV1 and TRDJ1, with the identity of the D gene unclear. This TCR came from a human donor who was a Ugandan infant, either HIV-exposed or HIV-unexposed (not recorded which). The nucleotides are TGTGCTCTTGGGGAAGCCGATAAACTCATCTTT. Translation gives CALGEADKLIF.